The clone carrying this T cell receptor beta chain occurred once. The antigen remains unidentified. The sample belongs to a study of cytomegalovirus exposure and HLA in healthy donors. At the level of the study: An earlier analysis identified 117 million unique TCR beta sequences in about 180 million T cells. Study results and caveats: In vitro data verified a few CMV-associated chains as specific for CMV antigens. Associated with HLA alleles at 0.05 false discovery rate in a later analysis were approximately 17,000 TCR beta sequences.

Amplification used 60 Vbeta primers and 13 Jbeta primers. In the study's own analysis: A later analysis tallied tens of millions of unique TCR beta chains, about 11 million of them shared. Using immunoSEQ multiplex PCR, the repertoire was profiled, and TCRdb retains in-frame clones only, with some absent. The V and J calls and clone size come from that table; D and trimming were worked out from the DNA. The sample lists some 180,000 clones; approximately 80% were seen once. Sequences were obtained from PBMCs. The TCR originated in a girl between 10 and 17 years old in good health and CMV-seropositive.

CDR3 DNA: TGTGCCGGCAAGAGGGACAGTGACACAGATACGCAGTATTTT. Its translation is CAGKRDSDTDTQYF. This chain uses TRBV21-1 with TRBJ2-3; TRBD1 reflects the table's D call only, with no check against the DNA. TRBV21-1 is recorded as a pseudogene. The CDR3 has 14 residues.